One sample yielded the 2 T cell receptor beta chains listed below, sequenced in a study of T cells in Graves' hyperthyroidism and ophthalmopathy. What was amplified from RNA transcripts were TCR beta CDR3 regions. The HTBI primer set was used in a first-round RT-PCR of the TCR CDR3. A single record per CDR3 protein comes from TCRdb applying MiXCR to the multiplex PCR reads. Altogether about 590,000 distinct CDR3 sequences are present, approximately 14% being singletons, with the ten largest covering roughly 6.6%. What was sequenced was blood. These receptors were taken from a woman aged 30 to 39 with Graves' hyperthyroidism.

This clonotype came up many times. The CDR3 region is CAYSPGGKPTDTQYF. Here the CDR3 DNA reads TGTGCCTACTCGCCGGGTGGGAAGCCCACAGATACGCAGTATTTT. The chain recombines TRBV30 with TRBJ2-3; D unclear. The CDR3 runs 15 residues. Germline lookup yields CDR1 GTSNPN and CDR2 SVGIG (reference sequence). V lost 7 bases and J 2 bases, leaving 19 bases between the germline ends. The full variable domain, rest sourced from reference TRBV30 and TRBJ2-3, is SQTIHQWPATLVQPVGSPLSLECTVEGTSNPNLYWYRQAAGRGLQLLFYSVGIGQISSEVPQNLSASRPQDRQFILSSKKLLLSDSGFYLCAYSPGGKPTDTQYFGPGTRLTVL.

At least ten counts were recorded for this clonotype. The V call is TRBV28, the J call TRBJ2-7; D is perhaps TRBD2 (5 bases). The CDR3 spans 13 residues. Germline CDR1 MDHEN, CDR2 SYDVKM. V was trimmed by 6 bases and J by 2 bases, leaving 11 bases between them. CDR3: CASRSPGTYEQYF. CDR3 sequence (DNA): TGTGCCAGCAGGTCCCCGGGAACCTACGAGCAGTACTTC.